These 20 T cell receptor beta chains originate from one sample sequenced in a study of cytomegalovirus exposure and HLA in healthy donors. Measured with immunoSEQ multiplex PCR; TCRdb has only the in-frame clones, and not every one. Seen here are 90,000 to 140,000 clones, 86% observed once, and the top ten hold over 3%. Input material: PBMCs. Receptors originate from a woman younger than 30 in good health and CMV-seropositive.

The chain is built from TRBV28 and TRBJ2-3; D uncertain. CDR3 length: 14 amino acids. Looked up from germline, CDR1 is MDHEN and CDR2 is SYDVKM. The germline V and J ends were trimmed by 10 bases and 3 bases, with 17 bases remaining between them. The CDR3 region is CATWRASETDTQYF. The CDR3 DNA follows: TGTGCCACCTGGAGAGCGTCTGAGACAGATACGCAGTATTTT. The entire variable domain, with the rest obtained from reference TRBV28 and TRBJ2-3, is as follows: DVKVTQSSRYLVKRTGEKVFLECVQDMDHENMFWYRQDPGLGLRLIYFSYDVKMKEKGDIPEGYSVSREKKERFSLILESASTNQTSMYLCATWRASETDTQYFGPGTRLTVL.

The V gene is TRBV4-2, the J gene TRBJ2-4; 11 bases are a match to TRBD2. The CDR3 loop spans 20 amino acids. Germline CDR1 and CDR2: LGHNA and YNFKEQ. The V segment lost 0 bases and the J segment 1 base; nucleotides outside the gene matches: 11. CDR3 sequence: CASSQERGGLAGGAKNIQYF. The CDR3 nucleotides are TGTGCCAGCAGCCAAGAGAGGGGTGGGTTAGCGGGAGGGGCCAAAAACATTCAGTACTTC.

The chain combines TRBV5-4 with TRBJ1-1; D uncertain. There are 13 residues in the CDR3. Trimming removed 0 bases at V and 4 bases at J, with 7 bases between. The germline gives CDR1 SGHNT, CDR2 YYREEE (reference sequence). The CDR3 nucleotides are TGTGCCAGCAGCTTGGGTCGCGGCACTGAAGCTTTCTTT. Translating it yields CASSLGRGTEAFF.

This clone was found a few times. The genes are TRBV28 and TRBJ1-3; D may be TRBD1 (5 bases). This CDR3 has 16 amino acids. Germline values: CDR1 MDHEN, CDR2 SYDVKM. V dropped 3 bases and J dropped 3 bases, with 15 bases sitting between them. The CDR3 DNA follows: TGTGCCAGCAGTTTCCGGGGGGGGAGGCGTGGAAACACCATATATTTT. Amino acid sequence: CASSFRGGRRGNTIYF.

The chain recombines TRBV15 with TRBJ2-7; D may be TRBD1 (5 bases). V lost 0 bases and J 3 bases, leaving 12 bases between the germline ends. This CDR3 is 15 amino acids long. CDR1 is LNHNV and CDR2 is YYDKDF in the germline V gene (reference sequence). The CDR3 sequence: CATSRDREKGYEQYF. The CDR3 coding sequence is TGTGCCACCAGCAGAGACAGGGAAAAGGGCTACGAGCAGTACTTC.

The V and J genes are TRBV13 and TRBJ2-7; D gene uncertain. The CDR3 contains 14 residues. V lost 3 bases, J lost 1 base, and 10 bases lay in between. Germline V CDR1 and CDR2: PRHDT, FYEKMQ (reference sequence). CDR3 sequence: CASSFLTDSYEQYF. The DNA of the CDR3 is TGTGCCAGCAGCTTCCTAACAGATTCCTACGAGCAGTACTTC.

The V call is TRBV19, the J call TRBJ2-7; 7 nucleotides align to TRBD1. Trimming at V came to 1 base and at J to 5 bases, leaving 8 bases not matched to a gene. Per the germline V gene, CDR1 is LNHDA and CDR2 is SQIVND (reference sequence). The CDR3 runs 15 residues. The DNA for the CDR3 is TGTGCCAGTAGTATAGCCCAAGACAGGGTCCACGAGCAGTACTTC. Protein product: CASSIAQDRVHEQYF. Full variable domain (missing parts from reference TRBV19 and TRBJ2-7): DGGITQSPKYLFRKEGQNVTLSCEQNLNHDAMYWYRQDPGQGLRLIYYSQIVNDFQKGDIAEGYSVSREKKESFPLTVTSAQKNPTAFYLCASSIAQDRVHEQYFGPGTRLTVT.

The V gene is TRBV6-5, the J gene TRBJ1-1; a weak D match, TRBD1 (5 bases). This CDR3 region has 11 residues. The germline gives CDR1 MNHEY, CDR2 SVGAGI. V lost 3 bases and J lost 11, with 10 bases in between. In DNA, the CDR3 is TGTGCCAGCAGTTATGGGGCGCGGGCTTTCTTT. Translation gives CASSYGARAFF.

This rearrangement joins TRBV11-3 to TRBJ1-1, with 10 bases fitting TRBD1. The germline V gene has CDR1 SGHNT and CDR2 YENEEA. CDR3 length: 15 amino acids. V was pared by 4 bases and J by 1 base, with 3 bases of the junction left unmatched. CDR3 residues: CASSSGQGSNTEAFF. Here the CDR3 DNA reads TGTGCCAGCAGCTCGGGACAGGGGTCGAACACTGAAGCTTTCTTT.

This rearrangement joins TRBV29-1 to TRBJ2-7; D may be TRBD1 (6 bases). The CDR3 has 11 amino acids. In germline, CDR1 is SQVTM, CDR2 ANQGSEA. Trimming shortened V by 7 bases and J by 3 bases, and 10 bases separated the two germline ends. CDR3 sequence reads: CSGGDIYEQYF. CDR3 sequence (DNA): TGCAGCGGAGGGGACATCTACGAGCAGTACTTC.

DNA for the CDR3: TGTGCCAGCAGCCCCCGGGGGACTTACGAGCAGTACTTC. Translated: CASSPRGTYEQYF. The chain links TRBV7-6 to TRBJ2-7; tentatively, D is TRBD2 (6 bases). The CDR3 spans 13 residues. Germline CDR1 reads SGHVS; CDR2 reads FNYEAQ. V shed 5 bases and J shed 4 bases, with 12 bases lying between them.

This chain connects TRBV5-4 to TRBJ1-2; 8 nucleotides line up with TRBD1. The CDR3 has 15 residues. Germline V gene sequence: CDR1 SGHNT, CDR2 YYREEE (reference sequence). Unmatched junction bases numbered 9, after V lost 4 bases and J lost 4 bases. CDR3 sequence reads: CASSLGTGGSYGYTF. In DNA form, the CDR3 reads TGTGCCAGCAGCCTCGGGACAGGAGGTAGCTATGGCTACACCTTC.

The chain couples TRBV6-5 to TRBJ2-3, with D possibly TRBD2 on 6 matching bases. Germline V gives CDR1 MNHEY, CDR2 SVGAGI. V was trimmed by 6 bases and J by 6 bases, leaving 16 bases between them. The CDR3 has 14 residues. CDR3 protein: CASSVASEGDTQYF. The CDR3 DNA sequence: TGTGCCAGCAGCGTGGCTTCGGAGGGGGATACGCAGTATTTT.

J is TRBJ1-1 and V is TRBV27, with no clear D. The CDR3 is 15 amino acids. Germline V CDR1 and CDR2: MNHEY, SMNVEV (reference sequence). The V and J ends lost 7 bases and 1 base respectively, with 16 bases between them. For the CDR3, the DNA is TGTGCCAGCACCTCCCTTCAAACAGCGAACACTGAAGCTTTCTTT. As protein: CASTSLQTANTEAFF.

The gene calls are TRBV27 and TRBJ1-2; 7 nucleotides agree with TRBD1. V trimming: 5 bases; J trimming: 5 bases; junction bases outside the gene matches: 11. Germline lookup yields CDR1 MNHEY and CDR2 SMNVEV (reference sequence). The CDR3 totals 15 residues. The CDR3 is CASSLRDSAGYGYTF. CDR3 DNA: TGTGCCAGCAGTCTACGGGACAGTGCTGGGTATGGCTACACCTTC.

This chain joins TRBV5-4 and TRBJ2-5, with D possibly matching TRBD1 (6 bases). This CDR3 has 10 residues. Germline V gene lookup returns CDR1 SGHNT and CDR2 YYREEE (reference sequence). The CDR3 loop is CVTGMETQYF. For the CDR3, the DNA is TGTGTTACAGGGATGGAGACCCAGTACTTC.

V is TRBV10-3 and J is TRBJ2-7, with D perhaps matching TRBD2 (5 bases). The CDR3 consists of 15 residues. V lost 4 bases to trimming and J lost 2 bases, with 15 bases between them. Germline V CDR1 and CDR2: ENHRY, SYGVKD. CDR3 coding DNA: TGTGCCATCAGTGTTACGGCGGGCGCGACCTACGAGCAGTACTTC. Residues: CAISVTAGATYEQYF.

The rearrangement links TRBV5-1 to TRBJ2-2; tentatively, D is TRBD2 (5 bases). This CDR3 has 16 residues. CDR1 and CDR2 from the germline V gene are SGHRS and YFSETQ. Trimming cost V 0 bases and J 0 bases, with 9 bases left between them. Here the CDR3 DNA reads TGCGCCAGCAGCTTGGTTCGAGGGTCGAACACCGGGGAGCTGTTTTTT. Amino acid sequence: CASSLVRGSNTGELFF.

V gene TRBV10-3 combines with J gene TRBJ1-2; perhaps TRBD1 as D (5 bases). This CDR3 has 13 residues. Trimming took 0 bases from V and 4 from J, leaving 6 bases between them. CDR1 is ENHRY and CDR2 is SYGVKD in the germline V gene. CDR3 nucleotides: TGTGCCATCAGTGAGTCGACAGCCTATGGCTACACCTTC. This gives the protein CAISESTAYGYTF.

The chain couples TRBV4-2 to TRBJ1-1, with D possibly TRBD1 on 5 matching bases. The germline V gene has CDR1 LGHNA and CDR2 YNFKEQ. This CDR3 has 15 residues. The V gene lost 1 base and the J gene lost 1 base, with 10 bases spanning the gap. The CDR3 DNA follows: TGTGCCAGCAGCCAAGTAATGGGGGGGAACACTGAAGCTTTCTTT. Translation: CASSQVMGGNTEAFF.